This T cell receptor beta chain was sequenced in a study of cytomegalovirus exposure and HLA in healthy donors. Amplification used 60 Vbeta primers and 13 Jbeta primers. Libraries were prepared by immunoSEQ multiplex PCR; TCRdb keeps only in-frame clonotypes and omits some of them. This sample has some 120,000 clones, with around four fifths found just once. The V end was cut by 4 bases, the J end by 2 bases, with 9 bases between. This CDR3 spans 13 amino acids. Germline-derived CDR1 and CDR2 are MNHNY and SVGAGI (reference sequence). As for this clone: Its antigen is as yet unknown.

Whole-study results and caveats: No immune exposure information besides CMV serostatus was available. Confirmation in vitro established that a few CMV-associated chains were specific for CMV antigens.

The sequence derives from a man aged 18 to 29 in good health and CMV-seropositive. V and J are TRBV6-6 and TRBJ2-7; a weak D match, TRBD2 (6 bases). Sequencing was carried out using PBMCs. The CDR3 is CASSSTRTYEQYF. CDR3 sequence (DNA): TGTGCCAGCAGTTCGACTAGAACCTACGAGCAGTACTTC.